The present T cell receptor (beta chain) was sequenced within a study of blood T cell repertoires in COVID-19. Overall study context: The samples span acute and convalescent COVID-19 from the United States, Italy and Spain.

The table came from immunoSEQ multiplex PCR; TCRdb's copy has only in-frame clones and leaves some out. The top ten hold 8% to 13% of the sample, which has 310,000 or so clones, approximately 84% seen once. Participants spanned ages about 18 to 90 years and resided in over 20 US areas. Recovery among Cohort 3 donors was established by two negative PCRs, clearance, or symptom resolution. This clone was observed a few times. Germline-derived CDR1 and CDR2 are SGHAT and FQNNGV. This CDR3 contains 13 residues. V was trimmed by 2 bases and J by 10 bases, leaving 9 bases between them. V usage is TRBV11-2 and J usage is TRBJ1-6; D gene ambiguous. Sequenced material: PBMCs or T cells enriched from blood (not recorded which). The TCR sequence derives from a woman aged 18-35 years who had recovered from COVID-19. In DNA, the CDR3 is TGTGCCAGCAGCTTAAGCGACTCCTCACCCCTCCACTTT. Translating it yields CASSLSDSSPLHF.